Listed below are T cell receptor beta chains from one sample, sequenced in a study of blood T cell repertoires in COVID-19. The data were produced by immunoSEQ multiplex PCR, yet TCRdb's version contains in-frame clones alone and is incomplete. The sample consists of approximately 460,000 clones, nearly 90% of them appearing once. Sequencing was done on a sample of peripheral blood. These receptors were taken from a young man with COVID-19, enrolled during active disease. Each CDR3 is given with its conserved first and last residue. Fields, in order: clone size, V gene, J gene, CDR3 length, D gene, CDR3 DNA, CDR3 protein. A D gene is named only where the DNA matches it firmly. The size of a clone is reported for some rows only, either as once, few or many, or as a class for expanded clones.

>-|TRBV27|TRBJ2-1|16|-
TGTGCCAGCAGTCCTTTAGGGGGAGGGCCGGTTCATGAGCAGTTCTTC
CASSPLGGGPVHEQFF
>-|TRBV5-1|TRBJ2-7|15|TRBD1
TGCGCCAGCAGCTTGGCCCCGACAGGGACCTACGAGCAGTACTTC
CASSLAPTGTYEQYF
>-|TRBV19|TRBJ1-5|14|-
TGTGCCAGTAGTATGGGGACACCAAATCAGCCCCAGCATTTT
CASSMGTPNQPQHF
>-|TRBV7-8|TRBJ2-3|12|-
TGTGCCAGCAGCTTAGCAATGGGCGCGCAGTATTTT
CASSLAMGAQYF
>-|TRBV5-1|TRBJ2-4|13|-
TGCGCCAGCAGCGCGGGAGCCAAAAACATTCAGTACTTC
CASSAGAKNIQYF
>-|TRBV19|TRBJ2-7|13|TRBD1
TGTGCCAGTAGTATGTCAGGGGGCTACGAGCAGTACTTC
CASSMSGGYEQYF
>-|TRBV3-1/TRBV3-2|TRBJ2-5|12|-
TGTGCCAGCAGCCACTCCCAAGAGACCCAGTACTTC
CASSHSQETQYF
>-|TRBV4-1|TRBJ1-1|14|-
TGCGCCAGCAGCCAGCCAACAGGGAGCGATGAAGCTTTCTTT
CASSQPTGSDEAFF
>-|TRBV3-1/TRBV3-2|TRBJ1-6|15|-
TGTGCCAGCAGCCAAACGGGAGATTATAATTCACCCCTCCACTTT
CASSQTGDYNSPLHF
>-|TRBV7-8|TRBJ1-1|15|TRBD1
TGTGCCAGCAGCACGCCGACAGGGAGGAACACTGAAGCTTTCTTT
CASSTPTGRNTEAFF
>-|TRBV6-1|TRBJ2-7|15|-
TGTGCCAGCAGTGACCGACGGGTCTCCTCCTACGAGCAGTACTTC
CASSDRRVSSYEQYF
>-|TRBV2|TRBJ2-7|15|TRBD1
TGTGCCAGCAGTGAACCCAGGGGGCAAACCTACGAGCAGTACTTC
CASSEPRGQTYEQYF
>-|TRBV24-1|TRBJ2-1|15|TRBD2
TGTGCCACCAGTGAAGGCGGGAGGGGCTACAATGAGCAGTTCTTC
CATSEGGRGYNEQFF
>once|TRBV2|TRBJ1-5|15|TRBD1
TGTGCCAGCAGTCGGACAGGTTTTTCTGGGCAGCCCCAGCATTTT
CASSRTGFSGQPQHF